The clone carrying this T cell receptor (beta chain) is classed as medium-sized. Its antigen is unidentified. The data stem from a study of T-cell memory formation after mild COVID-19. Study-level information: Across donors, TCR clusters were largely donor specific. Overall study results and limits: Later expanders leaned CD4+, whereas day 15 to 85 contracting clones were balanced CD4/CD8. Contracting clones localized mainly to CM and EM when CD4+ and mainly to EMRA when CD8+. Second-wave clones that peaked on day 37 lacked confirmed SARS-CoV-2 specificity.

TCRdb recomputed calls from the 5' RACE reads with MiXCR, one row per CDR3 protein. The table records roughly 110,000 distinct CDR3 sequences, around an eighth of them present only once. The CDR3 totals 15 residues. The V and J ends lost 5 bases and 0 bases respectively, with 11 bases between them. Germline CDR1 and CDR2: SGHVS and FQNEAQ. Sequencing was carried out using PBMCs or a T cell subset sorted from them (not recorded which). This receptor was taken from an adult woman who had mild COVID-19 (a few samples of this study predate the infection). Cell type and time point are not known. V gene TRBV7-8 combines with J gene TRBJ2-1; tentative D call: TRBD2 (5 bases). The CDR3 reads CASSPDLSSYNEQFF. The CDR3 region has the DNA TGTGCCAGCAGCCCGGACTTGAGCTCCTACAATGAGCAGTTCTTC. The full variable domain, with the rest looked up from reference TRBV7-8 and TRBJ2-1, is GAGVSQSPRYKVAKRGQDVALRCDPISGHVSLFWYQQALGQGPEFLTYFQNEAQLDKSGLPSDRFFAERPEGSVSTLKIQRTQQEDSAVYLCASSPDLSSYNEQFFGPGTRLTVL.